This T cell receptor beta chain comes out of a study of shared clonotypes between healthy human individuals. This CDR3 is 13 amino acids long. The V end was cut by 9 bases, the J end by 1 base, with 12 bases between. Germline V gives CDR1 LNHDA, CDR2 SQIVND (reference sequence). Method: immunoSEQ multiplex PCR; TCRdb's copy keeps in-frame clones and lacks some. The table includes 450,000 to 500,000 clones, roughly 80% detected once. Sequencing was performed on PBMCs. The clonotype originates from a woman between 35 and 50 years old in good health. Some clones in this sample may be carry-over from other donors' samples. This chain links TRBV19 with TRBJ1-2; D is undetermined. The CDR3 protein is CASWTGYNYGYTF. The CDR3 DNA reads TGTGCCAGCTGGACGGGATATAACTATGGCTACACCTTC.